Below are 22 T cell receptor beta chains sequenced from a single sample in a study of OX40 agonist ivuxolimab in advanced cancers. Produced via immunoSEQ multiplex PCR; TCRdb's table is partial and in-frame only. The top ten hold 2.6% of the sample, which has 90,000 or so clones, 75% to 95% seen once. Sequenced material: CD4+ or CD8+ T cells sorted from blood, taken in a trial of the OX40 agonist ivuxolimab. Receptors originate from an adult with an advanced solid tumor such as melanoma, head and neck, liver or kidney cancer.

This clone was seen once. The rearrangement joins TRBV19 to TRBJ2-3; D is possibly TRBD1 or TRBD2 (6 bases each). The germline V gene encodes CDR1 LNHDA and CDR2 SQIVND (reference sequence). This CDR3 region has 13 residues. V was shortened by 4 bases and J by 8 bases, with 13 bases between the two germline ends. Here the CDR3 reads CASSTIQGGTQYF. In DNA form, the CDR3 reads TGTGCCAGTAGTACGATACAGGGAGGTACGCAGTATTTT. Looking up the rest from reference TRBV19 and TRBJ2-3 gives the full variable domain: DGGITQSPKYLFRKEGQNVTLSCEQNLNHDAMYWYRQDPGQGLRLIYYSQIVNDFQKGDIAEGYSVSREKKESFPLTVTSAQKNPTAFYLCASSTIQGGTQYFGPGTRLTVL.

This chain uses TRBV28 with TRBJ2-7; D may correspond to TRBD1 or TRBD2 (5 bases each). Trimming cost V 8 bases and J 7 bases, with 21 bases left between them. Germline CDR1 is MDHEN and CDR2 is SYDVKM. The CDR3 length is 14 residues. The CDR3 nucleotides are TGTGCCAGCCGCTCCGGGACCAGGGTGGGAGAGCAGTACTTC. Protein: CASRSGTRVGEQYF.

The CDR3 is CASALRGRASKTQYF. In DNA, the CDR3 is TGTGCCAGCGCCCTTCGCGGGAGGGCCTCAAAGACCCAGTACTTC. The genes are TRBV28 and TRBJ2-5; 9 bases map to TRBD2. Germline trimming cut 8 bases from V and 6 bases from J; bases unmatched to any gene: 13. Germline CDR1 reads MDHEN; CDR2 reads SYDVKM. This CDR3 spans 15 amino acids.

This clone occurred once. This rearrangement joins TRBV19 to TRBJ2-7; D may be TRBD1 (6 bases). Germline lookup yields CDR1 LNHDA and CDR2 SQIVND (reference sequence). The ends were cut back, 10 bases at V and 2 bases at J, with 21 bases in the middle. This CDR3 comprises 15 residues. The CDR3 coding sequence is TGTGCCACTAGAATAGGGGGAGTTGGGACCTACGAGCAGTACTTC. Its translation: CATRIGGVGTYEQYF.

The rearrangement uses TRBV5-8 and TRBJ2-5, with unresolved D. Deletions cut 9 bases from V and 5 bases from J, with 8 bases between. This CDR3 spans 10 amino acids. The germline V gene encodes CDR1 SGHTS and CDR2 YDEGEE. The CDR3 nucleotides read TGTGCCACCCAATCCGAGACCCAGTACTTC. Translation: CATQSETQYF.

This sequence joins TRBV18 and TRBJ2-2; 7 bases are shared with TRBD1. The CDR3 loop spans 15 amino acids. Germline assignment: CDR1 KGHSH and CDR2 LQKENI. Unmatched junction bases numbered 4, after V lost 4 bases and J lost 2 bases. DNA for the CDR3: TGTGCCAGCTCACAGGGACAGATTAACACCGGGGAGCTGTTTTTT. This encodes CASSQGQINTGELFF. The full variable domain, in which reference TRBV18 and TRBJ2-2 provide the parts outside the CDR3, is NAGVMQNPRHLVRRRGQEARLRCSPMKGHSHVYWYRQLPEEGLKFMVYLQKENIIDESGMPKERFSAEFPKEGPSILRIQQVVRGDSAAYFCASSQGQINTGELFFGEGSRLTVL.

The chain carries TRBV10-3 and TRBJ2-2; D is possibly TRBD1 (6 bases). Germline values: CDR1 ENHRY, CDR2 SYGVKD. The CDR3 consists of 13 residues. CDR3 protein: CAIKGGNTGELFF. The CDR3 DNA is TGTGCGATTAAAGGGGGGAACACCGGGGAGCTGTTTTTT.

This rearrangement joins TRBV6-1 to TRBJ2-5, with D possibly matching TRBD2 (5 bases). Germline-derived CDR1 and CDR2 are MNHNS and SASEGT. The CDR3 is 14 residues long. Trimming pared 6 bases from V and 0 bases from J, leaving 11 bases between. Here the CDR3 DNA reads TGTGCCAGCAGCCCTACGAGGGACCAAGAGACCCAGTACTTC. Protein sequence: CASSPTRDQETQYF.

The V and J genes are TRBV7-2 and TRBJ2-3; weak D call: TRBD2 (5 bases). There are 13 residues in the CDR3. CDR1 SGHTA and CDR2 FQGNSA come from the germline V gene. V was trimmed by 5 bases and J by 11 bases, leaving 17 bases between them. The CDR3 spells CASSPRAPSVQYF. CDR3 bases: TGTGCCAGCAGCCCGAGGGCTCCGTCGGTGCAGTATTTT.

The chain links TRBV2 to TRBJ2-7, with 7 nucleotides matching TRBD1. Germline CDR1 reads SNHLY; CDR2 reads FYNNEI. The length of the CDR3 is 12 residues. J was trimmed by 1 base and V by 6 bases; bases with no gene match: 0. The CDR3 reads CASRGQSYEQYF. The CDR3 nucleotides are TGTGCCAGCAGGGGACAGTCCTACGAGCAGTACTTC.

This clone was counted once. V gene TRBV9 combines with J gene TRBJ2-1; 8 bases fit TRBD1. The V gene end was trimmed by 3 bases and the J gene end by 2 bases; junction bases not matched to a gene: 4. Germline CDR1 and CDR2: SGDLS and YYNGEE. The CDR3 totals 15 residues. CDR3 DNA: TGTGCCAGCAGCGCAGACAGGGGCCCCTACAATGAGCAGTTCTTC. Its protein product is CASSADRGPYNEQFF.

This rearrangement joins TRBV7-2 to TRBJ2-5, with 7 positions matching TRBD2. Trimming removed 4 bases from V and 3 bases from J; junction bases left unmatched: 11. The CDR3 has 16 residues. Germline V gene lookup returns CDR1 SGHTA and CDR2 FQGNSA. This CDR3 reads CASSSPREGLKETQYF. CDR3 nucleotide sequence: TGTGCCAGCAGCTCCCCCAGGGAGGGGCTCAAAGAGACCCAGTACTTC.

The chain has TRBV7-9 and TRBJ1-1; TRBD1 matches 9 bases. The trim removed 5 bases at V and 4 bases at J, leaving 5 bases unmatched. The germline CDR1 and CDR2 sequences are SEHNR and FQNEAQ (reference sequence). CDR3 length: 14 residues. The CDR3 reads CASSTDRGSTEAFF. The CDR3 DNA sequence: TGTGCCAGCAGCACAGACAGGGGGAGCACTGAAGCTTTCTTT. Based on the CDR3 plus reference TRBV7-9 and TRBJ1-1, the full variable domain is DTGVSQNPRHKITKRGQNVTFRCDPISEHNRLYWYRQTLGQGPEFLTYFQNEAQLEKSRLLSDRFSAERPKGSFSTLEIQRTEQGDSAMYLCASSTDRGSTEAFFGQGTRLTVV.

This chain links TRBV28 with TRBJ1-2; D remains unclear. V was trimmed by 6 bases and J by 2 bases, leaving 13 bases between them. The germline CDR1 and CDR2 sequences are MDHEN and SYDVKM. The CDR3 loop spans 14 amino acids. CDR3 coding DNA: TGTGCCAGCAGCCTCTGGGGTTTGAACTATGGCTACACCTTC. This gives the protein CASSLWGLNYGYTF.

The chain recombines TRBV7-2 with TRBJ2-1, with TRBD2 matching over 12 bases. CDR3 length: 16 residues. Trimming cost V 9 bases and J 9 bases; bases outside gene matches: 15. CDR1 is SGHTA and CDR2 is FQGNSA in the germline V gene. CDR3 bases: TGTGCCAGTGGGCTTCCGGGACTAGCGGGTAGGGTTGAGCAGTTCTTC. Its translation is CASGLPGLAGRVEQFF.

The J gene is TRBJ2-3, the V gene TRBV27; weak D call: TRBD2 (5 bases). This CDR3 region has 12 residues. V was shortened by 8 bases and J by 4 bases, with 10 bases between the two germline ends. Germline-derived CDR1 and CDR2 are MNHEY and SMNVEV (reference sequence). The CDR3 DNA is TGTGCCAGCGGGAGATTACCAGATACGCAGTATTTT. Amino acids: CASGRLPDTQYF.

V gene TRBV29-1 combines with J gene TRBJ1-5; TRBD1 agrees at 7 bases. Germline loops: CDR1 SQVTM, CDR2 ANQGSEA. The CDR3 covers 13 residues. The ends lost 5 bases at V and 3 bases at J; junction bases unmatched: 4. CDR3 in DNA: TGCAGCGTTCAGGGACAGTCCAATCAGCCCCAGCATTTT. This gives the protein CSVQGQSNQPQHF.

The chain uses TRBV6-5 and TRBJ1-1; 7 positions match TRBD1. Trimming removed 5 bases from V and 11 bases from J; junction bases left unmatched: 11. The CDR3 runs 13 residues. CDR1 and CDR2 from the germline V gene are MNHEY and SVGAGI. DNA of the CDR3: TGTGCCAGCAGTAGCCCGACAGGGATCGGGGCTTTCTTT. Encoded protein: CASSSPTGIGAFF.

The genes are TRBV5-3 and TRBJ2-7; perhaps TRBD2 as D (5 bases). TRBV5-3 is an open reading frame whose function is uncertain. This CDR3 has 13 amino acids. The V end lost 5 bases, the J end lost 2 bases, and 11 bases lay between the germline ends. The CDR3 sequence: CARSFSGTYEQYF. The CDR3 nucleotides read TGTGCCAGAAGTTTTTCCGGGACCTACGAGCAGTACTTC.

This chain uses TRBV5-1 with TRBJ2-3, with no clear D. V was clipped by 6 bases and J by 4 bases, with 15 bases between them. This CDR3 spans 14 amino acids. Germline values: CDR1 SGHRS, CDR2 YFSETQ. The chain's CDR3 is CASTRRTTPDTQYF. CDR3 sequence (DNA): TGCGCCAGCACCCGGCGTACCACTCCAGATACGCAGTATTTT.

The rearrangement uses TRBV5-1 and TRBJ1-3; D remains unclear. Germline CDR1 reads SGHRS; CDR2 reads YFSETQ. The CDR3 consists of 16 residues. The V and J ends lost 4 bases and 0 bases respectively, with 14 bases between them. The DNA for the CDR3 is TGCGCCAGCAGCCGCTTGGGTCGGGACTCTGGAAACACCATATATTTT. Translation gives CASSRLGRDSGNTIYF.

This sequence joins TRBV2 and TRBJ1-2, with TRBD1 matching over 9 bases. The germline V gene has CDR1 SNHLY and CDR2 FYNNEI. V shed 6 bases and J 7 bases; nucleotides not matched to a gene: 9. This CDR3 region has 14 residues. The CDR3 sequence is CASSAGTGLGGYTF. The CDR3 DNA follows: TGTGCCAGCAGCGCCGGGACAGGGTTGGGTGGCTACACCTTC.